This TCR beta chain came from a study of cytomegalovirus exposure and HLA in healthy donors. As for this clone: What it binds is unknown.

The study ran its PCR with 60 Vbeta and 13 Jbeta primers. Method: immunoSEQ multiplex PCR; TCRdb's copy keeps in-frame clones and lacks some. This table has about 300,000 clones, 86% appearing once. J was trimmed by 5 bases and V by 0 bases; bases with no gene match: 6. Germline V CDR1 and CDR2: SGDLS, YYNGEE. This CDR3 comprises 15 residues. The study, taken as a whole, reports: Available immune exposure information covered CMV serostatus only.

This chain connects TRBV9 to TRBJ2-5, with 8 bases fitting TRBD2. The source material was PBMCs. This receptor was obtained from a man in his forties or fifties in good health and CMV-seropositive. The CDR3 DNA reads TGTGCCAGCAGCGTAGGAAGCGGGAGAGGGGAGACCCAGTACTTC. Residues: CASSVGSGRGETQYF.